This is a list of T cell receptor beta chains from one sample in a study of T cell repertoires in cytomegalovirus infection. For these receptors, no antigen is known. TCRdb itself ran the reads through MiXCR, one entry per CDR3 protein. The data contain some 800,000 distinct CDR3 sequences, about 31% of them singletons. Material: cultured CD8+ T cells from PBMCs, obtained from culture after CMV antigen stimulation. The receptors were sampled from a human donor in good health (CMV status not recorded). Some clones in this sample may be carry-over from other donors' samples. The conserved cysteine and the conserved F or W are not part of the CDR3 here.

CDR3	V
ASSGTGVEAF	TRBV5-4
ASSQTSGGGTDTQY	TRBV6-1
ASSLTVMNTEAF	TRBV5-6
SASRPGRQETQY	TRBV20-1
ASSLEAGTNYEQY	TRBV7-6
ASSGLRTGPGNTIY	TRBV5-6
ATRDLRGFPNEQF	TRBV12-3/TRBV12-4
AISATSGGRTDTQY	TRBV10-3
ASSSSGLLPQNQPQH	TRBV25-1
ASTLEMNEKLF	TRBV12-3/TRBV12-4
ASSPFGGSTEAF	TRBV5-1
ASSVGLLYGYT	TRBV2
ASSLAGDGGEQY	TRBV7-6
ASSRPGTGSGNTIY	TRBV28
ASGLVTGGNTEAF	TRBV12-5
ASSVMGTGADTQY	TRBV9
SVGGPQGSGANVLT	TRBV29-1
ASSLAGGSRNIQY	TRBV7-6
ASSLAGDRNTEAF	TRBV7-6
ASSEEGDSYNEQF	TRBV6-1
ASSLAGSGGTEAF	TRBV5-4
ASSVGVYGYT	TRBV5-4
ASSPELGLLFNEQF	TRBV4-2
ASSQEYTGELF	TRBV4-2
ASTRGYLLF	TRBV2
AVSWDRVDEQY	TRBV10-3
ASSYLEEQETQY	TRBV6-2/TRBV6-3
ASSFLSGGSQETQY	TRBV5-8
ASSPGPYYGQY	TRBV7-6
AIRGERGGTR	TRBV10-3
ASSLSSGSQETQY	TRBV7-9
ATSFRSKETQY	TRBV24-1
ASRLTGGNTEAF	TRBV27
ASSLRLYTEAF	TRBV14
ASSQGTSEGYT	TRBV4-1
ASSRLAATDTQY	TRBV12-3/TRBV12-4
ASSLAWRTGVSSGANVLT	TRBV7-6
ASSQDYAVNTEAF	TRBV4-3
ASSLGSRYLNTEAF	TRBV11-2
ASSSTGTVYNEQF	TRBV19
ASSRQGRYEQY	TRBV12-3/TRBV12-4
ASSYSVQGGTEAF	TRBV6-6
ASSYPEDRSYEQY	TRBV7-2
AVEPEGSYEQY	TRBV7-8
ASSYGTLGSFAEAF	TRBV6-5
ASTEIAGRNEQF	TRBV19
ASRSGAEAF	TRBV7-9
ASSVGTILRDEQF	TRBV9
ASSIAGDSGNTIY	TRBV19
ASSLRLAGTRGDTQY	TRBV27
ASSYQEYGTDTQY	TRBV6-2/TRBV6-3
ASSPSGATYEQY	TRBV7-6
ASSALTWGGTLYNEQF	TRBV6-1